This T cell receptor (beta chain) was recorded in a study of T cells in localized non-small cell lung cancer. Whole-study findings and limits: Greater blood T cell density accompanied longer overall survival.

Regarding this clone: Antigen unknown.

The protocol was immunoSEQ multiplex PCR, while the TCRdb copy is restricted to in-frame clones and leaves out a portion. The sample yields tens of thousands of clones, 88% seen once. V was clipped by 0 bases and J by 2 bases, with 18 bases between them. The CDR3 extends over 18 amino acids. CDR1 is LNHNV and CDR2 is YYDKDF in the germline V gene (reference sequence). Sequenced material: peripheral blood, taken before any cancer treatment. The rearrangement joins TRBV15 to TRBJ2-3; no clear D. This TCR was recovered from a female donor over 55 with stage III squamous cell lung carcinoma. This CDR3 reads CATSRDQIVSDLTDTQYF. The CDR3 nucleotides read TGTGCCACCAGCAGAGACCAGATAGTTTCGGACCTCACAGATACGCAGTATTTT. The full variable domain, completed using reference TRBV15 and TRBJ2-3, is DAMVIQNPRYQVTQFGKPVTLSCSQTLNHNVMYWYQQKSSQAPKLLFHYYDKDFNNEADTPDNFQSRRPNTSFCFLDIRSPGLGDTAMYLCATSRDQIVSDLTDTQYFGPGTRLTVL.